These T cell receptor beta chains were read from a single sample in a study of shared clonotypes between healthy human individuals. Sequenced by immunoSEQ multiplex PCR; TCRdb stores in-frame clones only, minus some. The table includes 490,000 or so clones, about 82% detected once. Source material: PBMCs. These receptors were obtained from a woman in her thirties or forties in good health. Some clones in this sample may be carry-over from other donors' samples. Both conserved end residues are part of each CDR3. D genes are given only for firm matches. Not every row has a clone size; where given, it reads once, few, many or a size class.

v_call,j_call,clone_size,d_call,cdr3_aa,cdr3_nt
TRBV7-3,TRBJ2-3,once,TRBD2,CASSLKPSGITDTQYF,TGTGCCAGCAGTCTCAAACCTAGCGGAATCACAGATACGCAGTATTTT
TRBV7-2,TRBJ1-2,-,-,CASSFGSYGYTF,TGTGCCAGCAGCTTCGGAAGCTATGGCTACACCTTC
TRBV10-2,TRBJ2-6,few,-,CASTPSWGSGANVLTF,TGCGCCAGCACCCCTAGTTGGGGCTCTGGGGCCAACGTCCTGACTTTC
TRBV28,TRBJ2-7,-,TRBD1,CASSSHRGRRGYEQYF,TGTGCCAGCAGTTCCCACAGGGGCCGTCGAGGGTACGAGCAGTACTTC
TRBV11-2,TRBJ1-1,-,-,CASSLEGRENTEAFF,TGTGCCAGCAGCTTAGAAGGCAGGGAGAACACTGAAGCTTTCTTT
TRBV4-3,TRBJ2-3,many,-,CASSQSGRGDTQYF,TGCGCCAGCAGCCAATCCGGCCGGGGGGATACGCAGTATTTT
TRBV5-1,TRBJ2-3,-,TRBD2,CASSLEASGTVSPDTQYF,TGCGCCAGCAGCTTGGAGGCTAGCGGGACCGTGAGCCCAGATACGCAGTATTTT
TRBV14,TRBJ2-1,-,TRBD2,CASSRRGGTYNEQFF,TGTGCCAGCAGCCGGCGGGGGGGGACCTACAATGAGCAGTTCTTC
TRBV30,TRBJ2-7,-,-,CAWSVAAYEQYF,TGTGCCTGGAGTGTAGCCGCCTACGAGCAGTACTTC
TRBV30,TRBJ1-3,once,-,CAWGPRGTNGNTIYF,TGTGCCTGGGGTCCGCGCGGGACAAATGGAAACACCATATATTTT
TRBV2,TRBJ1-5,-,TRBD1,CASTPQGEDNQPQHF,TGTGCCAGCACCCCACAGGGGGAGGATAATCAGCCCCAGCATTTT
TRBV10-3,TRBJ1-1,-,TRBD1,CAIKGATGGTEAFF,TGTGCCATCAAGGGGGCGACAGGGGGCACTGAAGCTTTCTTT
TRBV7-8,TRBJ2-3,-,-,CASSLRGDRLRTDTQYF,TGTGCCAGCAGCTTAAGGGGGGACAGATTGCGCACAGATACGCAGTATTTT
TRBV10-3,TRBJ2-3,-,TRBD2,CAITEAGGVDTQYF,TGTGCCATCACCGAAGCGGGAGGGGTGGATACGCAGTATTTT
TRBV5-1,TRBJ2-5,-,-,CASSLGPVSGETQYF,TGCGCCAGCAGCTTGGGCCCCGTGAGTGGAGAGACCCAGTACTTC
TRBV2,TRBJ2-6,-,-,CASSATVSGANVLTF,TGTGCCAGCTCAGCCACGGTCTCTGGGGCCAACGTCCTGACTTTC
TRBV7-9,TRBJ2-3,once,TRBD2,CASSPPSGRGDTQYF,TGTGCCAGCAGCCCTCCTAGCGGGAGGGGAGATACGCAGTATTTT
TRBV30,TRBJ1-5,-,-,CALQGGGNQPQHF,TGTGCCTTACAGGGTGGTGGCAATCAGCCCCAGCATTTT
TRBV4-2,TRBJ2-2,once,-,CASSQTIAEGRTGELFF,TGTGCCAGCAGCCAAACCATAGCGGAGGGGAGGACCGGGGAGCTGTTTTTT
TRBV5-3,TRBJ2-2,-,-,CARSYLPPRGNTGELFF,TGTGCCAGAAGCTACCTCCCCCCTCGGGGGAACACCGGGGAGCTGTTTTTT
TRBV27,TRBJ2-1,-,-,CASSFPPDTARTYNEQFF,TGTGCCAGCAGTTTCCCCCCAGACACCGCAAGGACCTACAATGAGCAGTTCTTC
TRBV6-5,TRBJ2-7,-,-,CASSLFGGPHYEQYF,TGTGCCAGCAGCCTATTCGGGGGGCCCCACTACGAGCAGTACTTC
TRBV7-2,TRBJ2-5,-,TRBD2,CASSLDGTRIETQYF,TGTGCCAGCAGCTTAGACGGGACTAGAATTGAGACCCAGTACTTC
TRBV5-4,TRBJ2-3,-,TRBD2,CASSSGLAADTQYF,TGTGCCAGCAGCTCTGGACTAGCGGCAGATACGCAGTATTTT
TRBV27,TRBJ1-3,-,-,CASSAGQRNTIYF,TGTGCCAGCAGTGCGGGACAAAGAAACACCATATATTTT
TRBV7-2,TRBJ2-7,few,TRBD1,CASSFTGGAGVFVYEQYF,TGTGCCAGCAGCTTCACAGGGGGCGCGGGAGTGTTTGTCTACGAGCAGTACTTC
TRBV19,TRBJ1-5,-,-,CASTPTPGENQPQHF,TGTGCCAGTACCCCAACCCCAGGGGAGAATCAGCCCCAGCATTTT
TRBV9,TRBJ1-2,-,TRBD1,CASSLDRGHGYTF,TGTGCCAGCAGCCTCGACAGGGGGCACGGCTACACCTTC
TRBV7-2,TRBJ2-3,-,TRBD2,CASSLGLAADTQYF,TGTGCCAGCAGCTTAGGACTAGCGGCAGATACGCAGTATTTT
TRBV7-3,TRBJ1-2,-,-,CASSLTKNYGYTF,TGTGCCAGCAGCCTAACGAAGAACTATGGCTACACCTTC
TRBV28,TRBJ2-5,-,-,CASSPRTRPWETQYF,TGTGCCAGCAGTCCCCGGACACGTCCTTGGGAGACCCAGTACTTC
TRBV15,TRBJ2-5,-,-,CATSLKKGGQETQYF,TGTGCCACCAGCCTAAAAAAGGGGGGGCAAGAGACCCAGTACTTC
TRBV6-1,TRBJ2-2,-,-,CASSEAWGSSTGELFF,TGTGCCAGCAGTGAAGCTTGGGGCAGCTCCACCGGGGAGCTGTTTTTT
TRBV25-1,TRBJ1-1,-,-,CASSELVEGITEAFF,TGTGCCAGCAGTGAATTGGTGGAGGGGATCACTGAAGCTTTCTTT
TRBV9,TRBJ2-1,-,TRBD2,CASSVPSGSGSYNEQFF,TGTGCCAGCAGCGTTCCTAGCGGCTCAGGCTCCTACAATGAGCAGTTCTTC
TRBV23-1,TRBJ2-1,once,-,CASSQSDDMPYNEQFF,TGCGCCAGCAGTCAATCGGACGACATGCCCTACAATGAGCAGTTCTTC
TRBV28,TRBJ2-1,-,TRBD2,CASSLGGLAGSFYNEQFF,TGTGCCAGCAGTTTAGGCGGACTAGCGGGAAGCTTCTACAATGAGCAGTTCTTC
TRBV18,TRBJ1-2,-,-,CASSRGTPAEGYTF,TGTGCCAGCTCACGCGGGACGCCAGCGGAAGGCTACACCTTC
TRBV9,TRBJ2-7,few,TRBD1,CASSVAGTEAYEQYF,TGTGCCAGCAGCGTAGCCGGGACAGAGGCCTACGAGCAGTACTTC
TRBV4-1,TRBJ1-2,-,-,CASSAGVGYGYTF,TGCGCCAGTTCGGCTGGGGTGGGCTATGGCTACACCTTC
TRBV7-8,TRBJ1-5,-,-,CASSLGAGRGNQPQHF,TGTGCCAGCAGCTTAGGGGCAGGACGGGGCAATCAGCCCCAGCATTTT
TRBV12-5,TRBJ1-2,-,TRBD1,CKERDRGHGYTF,TGCAAAGAAAGGGACAGGGGCCATGGCTACACCTTC
TRBV28,TRBJ2-7,-,-,CASSPVSYEQYF,TGTGCCAGCAGCCCAGTATCCTACGAGCAGTACTTC
TRBV7-9,TRBJ1-4,-,TRBD1,CASSWDRANEKLFF,TGTGCCAGCAGCTGGGACAGGGCTAATGAAAAACTGTTTTTT
TRBV14,TRBJ2-1,-,-,CASSRVGSYNEQFF,TGTGCCAGCAGCCGGGTTGGGTCCTACAATGAGCAGTTCTTC
TRBV7-2,TRBJ2-7,-,-,CASSLRFFGDLPNYEQYF,TGTGCCAGCAGCTTAAGATTTTTCGGGGACCTACCAAACTACGAGCAGTACTTC
TRBV9,TRBJ1-5,-,-,CASSRGTGGYGQPQHF,TGTGCCAGCAGCCGCGGGACGGGGGGGTACGGTCAGCCCCAGCATTTT
TRBV9,TRBJ2-4,-,-,CASSVGLASNIQYF,TGTGCCAGCAGCGTAGGTCTAGCGTCTAACATTCAGTACTTC
TRBV6-5,TRBJ1-4,-,-,CASSYSGATNEKLFF,TGTGCCAGCAGTTACTCCGGAGCAACTAATGAAAAACTGTTTTTT
TRBV19,TRBJ1-5,-,-,CASRGGAGGQPQHF,TGTGCCAGTAGGGGTGGGGCCGGAGGTCAGCCCCAGCATTTT
TRBV18,TRBJ2-7,few,TRBD1,CASSDRVVGEQYF,TGTGCCAGCTCAGACAGGGTAGTTGGCGAGCAGTACTTC
TRBV28,TRBJ2-7,-,-,CASHHSYEPLEQYF,TGTGCCAGCCATCATAGTTACGAGCCCCTCGAGCAGTACTTC
TRBV30,TRBJ1-6,-,-,CASSSGVLNSPLHF,TGTGCCAGCTCTTCAGGGGTCCTAAATTCACCCCTCCACTTT
TRBV10-3,TRBJ1-3,-,-,CAISGGGTIYF,TGTGCCATCAGTGGGGGGGGCACCATATATTTT
TRBV7-9,TRBJ1-4,-,TRBD1,CASSVGGQVDEKLFF,TGTGCCAGCAGCGTGGGGGGACAGGTCGATGAAAAACTGTTTTTT
TRBV7-9,TRBJ2-7,-,TRBD2,CASSVGREQNDEQYF,TGTGCCAGCAGTGTAGGGCGGGAGCAGAATGACGAGCAGTACTTC
TRBV7-2,TRBJ1-4,-,-,CASSFDATNEKLFF,TGTGCCAGCAGCTTTGATGCAACTAATGAAAAACTGTTTTTT